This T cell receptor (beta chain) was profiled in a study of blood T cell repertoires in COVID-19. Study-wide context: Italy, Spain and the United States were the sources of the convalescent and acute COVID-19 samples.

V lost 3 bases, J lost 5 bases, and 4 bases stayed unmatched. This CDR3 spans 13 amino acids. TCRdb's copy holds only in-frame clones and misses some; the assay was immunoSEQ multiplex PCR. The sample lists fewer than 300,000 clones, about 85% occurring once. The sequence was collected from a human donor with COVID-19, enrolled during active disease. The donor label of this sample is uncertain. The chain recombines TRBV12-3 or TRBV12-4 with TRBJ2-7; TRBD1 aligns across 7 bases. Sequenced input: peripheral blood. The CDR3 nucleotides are TGTGCCAGCAGTTTCGACAGGGAAGACGAGCAGTACTTC. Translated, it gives CASSFDREDEQYF.